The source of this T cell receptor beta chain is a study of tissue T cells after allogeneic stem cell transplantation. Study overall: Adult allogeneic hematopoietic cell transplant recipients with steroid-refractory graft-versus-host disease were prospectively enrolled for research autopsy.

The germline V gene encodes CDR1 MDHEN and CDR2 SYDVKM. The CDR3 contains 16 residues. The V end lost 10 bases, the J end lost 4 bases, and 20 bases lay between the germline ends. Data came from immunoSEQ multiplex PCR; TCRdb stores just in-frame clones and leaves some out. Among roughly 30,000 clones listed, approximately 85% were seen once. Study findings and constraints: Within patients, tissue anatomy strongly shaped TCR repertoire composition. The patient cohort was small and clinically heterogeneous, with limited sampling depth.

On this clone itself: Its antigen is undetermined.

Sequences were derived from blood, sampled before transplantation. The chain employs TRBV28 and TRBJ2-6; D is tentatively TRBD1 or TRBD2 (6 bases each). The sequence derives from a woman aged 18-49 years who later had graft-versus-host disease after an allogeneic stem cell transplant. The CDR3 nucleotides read TGTGCCACCAGACGACCCGGGGGCCTGGGGGCCAACGTCCTGACTTTC. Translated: CATRRPGGLGANVLTF.